The entry that follows covers one T cell receptor beta chain sequence. This sample is part of a study of Graves' ophthalmopathy and Graves' hyperthyroidism. From germline, CDR1 is SQVTM and CDR2 ANQGSEA. CDR3 length: 14 residues. The V and J ends lost 4 bases and 2 bases, in that order; junction bases with no gene match: 3. Amplification targeted the TCR beta CDR3 regions, with RNA transcripts as the source material. First-round RT-PCR relied on HTBI primers, and a second-round multiplex PCR came next. TCRdb re-derived calls from the multiplex PCR reads in MiXCR, one entry per CDR3 protein. The table lists 500,000 to 600,000 distinct CDR3 sequences, roughly 40% of them singletons, with less than 4.5% in the top ten.

The chain is built from TRBV29-1 and TRBJ2-1, with 9 bases identical to TRBD2. The source of this sequence is an adult man with Graves' hyperthyroidism. The sample was peripheral blood or thyroid tissue (not recorded which). The CDR3 protein is CSVVPSGTYNEQFF. CDR3 coding DNA: TGCAGCGTTGTACCTAGCGGGACCTACAATGAGCAGTTCTTC.